Below, 16 T cell receptor beta chains from the same sample are listed, as sequenced in a study of blood T cell repertoires in COVID-19. Only in-frame clones appear in the TCRdb table, and some are missing; sequencing was by immunoSEQ multiplex PCR. The table records approximately 230,000 clones, approximately 88% of them present only once. Input material: peripheral blood. The receptors shown here come from a woman aged 30 to 39 with COVID-19, enrolled during active disease.

V is TRBV6-4 and J is TRBJ2-1, with 14 bases aligning to TRBD2. V trimming: 2 bases; J trimming: 3 bases; junction bases outside the gene matches: 15. Germline lookup yields CDR1 MRHNA and CDR2 SNTAGT. This CDR3 has 21 residues. CDR3 loop: CASSDRRRRGLAGVLYNEQFF. CDR3 DNA sequence: TGTGCCAGCAGTGACAGGCGCCGACGGGGACTAGCGGGAGTTCTCTACAATGAGCAGTTCTTC.

The chain joins TRBV5-5 to TRBJ1-4, with D perhaps matching TRBD1 (5 bases). This CDR3 has 15 residues. Germline V lookup: CDR1 SGHKS, CDR2 YYEKEE (reference sequence). V was trimmed by 1 base and J by 7 bases, leaving 14 bases between them. CDR3: CASSLYQSGGEKLFF. The CDR3 DNA is TGTGCCAGCAGCTTGTATCAAAGCGGGGGTGAAAAACTGTTTTTT.

This chain connects TRBV6-5 to TRBJ2-2; D is undetermined. In germline, CDR1 is MNHEY, CDR2 SVGAGI. CDR3 size: 13 residues. The germline V and J ends were trimmed by 5 bases and 1 base, with 5 bases remaining between them. The chain's CDR3 is CASSPGNTGELFF. As DNA, the CDR3 is TGTGCCAGCAGTCCAGGGAACACCGGGGAGCTGTTTTTT.

The chain recombines TRBV14 with TRBJ2-5; 12 bases map to TRBD1. CDR3 length equals 18 residues. The ends lost 1 base at V and 1 base at J; junction bases unmatched: 7. Germline V gene sequence: CDR1 SGHDN, CDR2 FVKESK. The CDR3 DNA reads TGTGCCAGCAGCCAAGGACGCGGGGACAGGGGGCCCCAAGAGACCCAGTACTTC. The encoded protein is CASSQGRGDRGPQETQYF.

This clone was counted a single time. The chain uses TRBV7-2 and TRBJ1-5; D perhaps matches TRBD1 (6 bases). Germline CDR1 SGHTA, CDR2 FQGNSA. Trimming shortened V by 1 base and J by 4 bases, and 11 bases separated the two germline ends. This CDR3 has 15 amino acids. The CDR3 DNA reads as TGTGCCAGCAGCTTAGATCGCACAGGGAATCAGCCCCAGCATTTT. It yields the protein CASSLDRTGNQPQHF.

This chain uses TRBV10-3 with TRBJ2-5; weak D call: TRBD1 (6 bases). The germline V and J ends were trimmed by 10 bases and 0 bases, with 15 bases remaining between them. CDR1 and CDR2 from the germline V gene are ENHRY and SYGVKD. The CDR3 has 14 amino acids. This CDR3 reads CATTDQGNQETQYF. The CDR3 coding sequence is TGTGCCACCACCGACCAGGGGAACCAAGAGACCCAGTACTTC.

CDR3 in amino acids: CASSQRRQGQYEQYF. The DNA of the CDR3 is TGTGCCAGCAGCCAAAGGCGACAGGGACAGTACGAGCAGTACTTC. The chain is built from TRBV11-2 and TRBJ2-7, with 7 bases matching TRBD1. Germline lookup yields CDR1 SGHAT and CDR2 FQNNGV. J lost 4 bases, V lost 5 bases, and 11 bases had no gene match. CDR3 length: 15 residues.

The chain joins TRBV11-3 to TRBJ2-6; 9 positions match TRBD2. Germline V gene sequence: CDR1 SGHNT, CDR2 YENEEA. This CDR3 contains 16 residues. V lost 5 bases, J lost 2 bases, and 4 bases stayed unmatched. CDR3 DNA: TGTGCCAGCAGCGCTAGCGGGATTCCTGGGGCCAACGTCCTGACTTTC. Amino acid sequence: CASSASGIPGANVLTF.

The V and J genes are TRBV4-3 and TRBJ2-5, with TRBD2 as a possible D gene (5 bases). The CDR3 totals 14 residues. V dropped 4 bases and J dropped 5 bases, with 14 bases sitting between them. Germline V gene data show CDR1 as LGHNA and CDR2 as YSLEER. This CDR3 is CASSPSGGGETQYF. The DNA for the CDR3 is TGCGCCAGCAGCCCTTCGGGTGGCGGGGAGACCCAGTACTTC.

V usage is TRBV2 and J usage is TRBJ1-4; D gene unclear. The germline V and J ends were trimmed by 11 bases and 5 bases, with 18 bases remaining between them. Looked up from germline, CDR1 is SNHLY and CDR2 is FYNNEI. This CDR3 contains 14 residues. Here the CDR3 DNA reads TGTGCCGGCCGGACTATAGGAGCGAATGAAAAACTGTTTTTT. As protein: CAGRTIGANEKLFF.

This chain links TRBV5-1 with TRBJ1-1; 7 bases map to TRBD1. Per germline, CDR1 SGHRS and CDR2 YFSETQ. The trim removed 7 bases at V and 7 bases at J, leaving 10 bases unmatched. The CDR3 spans 13 residues. The CDR3 region has the DNA TGCGCCAGCTCAAGGGGACAGAGCGTTGAAGCTTTCTTT. It translates to CASSRGQSVEAFF. Using reference TRBV5-1 and TRBJ1-1 for the parts outside the CDR3, the full variable domain is KAGVTQTPRYLIKTRGQQVTLSCSPISGHRSVSWYQQTPGQGLQFLFEYFSETQRNKGNFPGRFSGRQFSNSRSEMNVSTLELGDSALYLCASSRGQSVEAFFGQGTRLTVV.

V and J are TRBV27 and TRBJ1-5; 7 bases fit TRBD1. The V segment lost 0 bases and the J segment 1 base; nucleotides outside the gene matches: 6. The CDR3 is made up of 17 amino acids. Looked up from germline, CDR1 is MNHEY and CDR2 is SMNVEV (reference sequence). The CDR3: CASSLSLKGASNQPQHF. CDR3 in DNA: TGTGCCAGCAGTTTATCTTTGAAGGGGGCAAGCAATCAGCCCCAGCATTTT.

This chain connects TRBV6-4 to TRBJ2-7; perhaps TRBD1 as D (6 bases). Trimming cost V 3 bases and J 4 bases, with 13 bases left between them. Germline CDR1 MRHNA, CDR2 SNTAGT. This CDR3 comprises 14 residues. The CDR3 loop is CASSETQGPYEQYV. In nucleotides, the CDR3 is TGTGCCAGCAGTGAGACGCAGGGGCCTTACGAGCAGTACGTC.

J is TRBJ2-3 and V is TRBV7-9; TRBD1 matches at 10 bases. Per germline, CDR1 SEHNR and CDR2 FQNEAQ (reference sequence). After removal of 5 bases from V and 0 bases from J, the junction contained 14 bases not matched to a gene. CDR3 length equals 19 residues. The DNA of the CDR3 is TGTGCCAGCAGCCCCCTGGGGACAGGGGTTCGTCCAAGCACAGATACGCAGTATTTT. It is translated as CASSPLGTGVRPSTDTQYF. Complete variable domain (other parts from reference TRBV7-9 and TRBJ2-3): DTGVSQNPRHKITKRGQNVTFRCDPISEHNRLYWYRQTLGQGPEFLTYFQNEAQLEKSRLLSDRFSAERPKGSFSTLEIQRTEQGDSAMYLCASSPLGTGVRPSTDTQYFGPGTRLTVL.

The gene calls are TRBV5-5 and TRBJ1-5, with D tentatively TRBD1 (5 bases). The ends were cut back, 4 bases at V and 4 bases at J, with 9 bases in the middle. Germline assignment: CDR1 SGHKS and CDR2 YYEKEE (reference sequence). This CDR3 has 13 amino acids. DNA for the CDR3: TGTGCCAGCAGCGGGGCGGGGAATCAGCCCCAGCATTTT. Encoded protein: CASSGAGNQPQHF.

The V and J genes are TRBV11-3 and TRBJ2-5; 7 nucleotides align to TRBD1. Germline V gene data show CDR1 as SGHNT and CDR2 as YENEEA. The ends lost 1 base at V and 5 bases at J; junction bases unmatched: 7. The CDR3 spans 15 residues. The CDR3 loop reads CASSLAGGRGETQYF. The DNA for the CDR3 is TGTGCCAGCAGCTTAGCTGGGGGCAGGGGGGAGACCCAGTACTTC. Supplemented by reference TRBV11-3 and TRBJ2-5, the full variable domain reads EAGVVQSPRYKIIEKKQPVAFWCNPISGHNTLYWYLQNLGQGPELLIRYENEEAVDDSQLPKDRFSAERLKGVDSTLKIQPAELGDSAVYLCASSLAGGRGETQYFGPGTRLLVL.